A single sample is the source of the 3 T cell receptor beta chains below, sequenced in a study of OX40 agonist ivuxolimab in advanced cancers. Data came from immunoSEQ multiplex PCR; TCRdb stores just in-frame clones and leaves some out. Here the sample spans about 82,000 clones, more than 80% being singletons. The sample in question was CD4+ or CD8+ T cells sorted from blood, obtained in a trial of the OX40 agonist ivuxolimab. The source is an adult with an advanced solid tumor such as melanoma, head and neck, liver or kidney cancer.

This clone was seen a single time. This sequence joins TRBV6-1 and TRBJ2-5; 7 bases align to TRBD2. The CDR3 covers 13 residues. V lost 0 bases and J lost 8; bases outside the gene matches: 3. Per the germline V gene, CDR1 is MNHNS and CDR2 is SASEGT. CDR3 region: CASSEAPGGTQYF. CDR3 coding DNA: TGTGCCAGCAGTGAAGCGCCGGGGGGTACCCAGTACTTC.

This clone was picked up a small number of times. This sequence joins TRBV2 and TRBJ1-5; D perhaps matches TRBD1 (6 bases). V was cut by 6 bases and J by 7 bases, with 13 bases left in between. The CDR3 runs 13 residues. Germline CDR1 and CDR2: SNHLY and FYNNEI. This CDR3 reads CASRGTQKQPQHF. The CDR3 bases are TGTGCCAGCAGAGGGACACAGAAACAGCCCCAGCATTTT.

J is TRBJ2-7 and V is TRBV2; D call uncertain. Germline loops: CDR1 SNHLY, CDR2 FYNNEI. Trimming pared 1 base from V and 3 bases from J, leaving 10 bases between. This CDR3 is built from 14 residues. CDR3 sequence (DNA): TGTGCCAGCAGTGAAGGGGCCGACCGCTACGAGCAGTACTTC. Encoded protein: CASSEGADRYEQYF.